This T cell receptor (beta chain) emerged from a study of response to subunit inactivated influenza vaccine. MiXCR, run by TCRdb on the RT-PCR reads, gives a single entry per CDR3 protein. The table shows over 450,000 distinct CDR3 sequences, with over 10% occurring only once. The V and J ends lost 5 bases and 2 bases, in that order; junction bases with no gene match: 14. The germline CDR1 and CDR2 sequences are MDHEN and SYDVKM. The CDR3 contains 17 residues. The genes are TRBV28 and TRBJ2-7; 8 bases map to TRBD2. The sequenced sample was PBMCs from blood, obtained 35 to 45 days after vaccination. The sequence was obtained from a man aged 45-65 years who received an inactivated influenza vaccine. For the CDR3, the DNA is TGTGCCAGCAGTGACCTCCCCGGGCGGGGGGACCCCTACGAGCAGTACTTC. Translated, it gives CASSDLPGRGDPYEQYF.